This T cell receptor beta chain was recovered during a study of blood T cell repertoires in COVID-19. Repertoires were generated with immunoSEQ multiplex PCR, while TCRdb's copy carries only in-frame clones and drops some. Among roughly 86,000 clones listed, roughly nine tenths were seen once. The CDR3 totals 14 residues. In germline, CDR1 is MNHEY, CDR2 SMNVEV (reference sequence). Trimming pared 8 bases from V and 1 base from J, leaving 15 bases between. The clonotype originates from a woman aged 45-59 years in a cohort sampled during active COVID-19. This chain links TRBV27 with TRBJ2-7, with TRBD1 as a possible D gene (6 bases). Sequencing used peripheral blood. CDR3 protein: CASGRQDPSYEQYF. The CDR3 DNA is TGTGCCAGCGGGAGACAGGACCCTTCCTACGAGCAGTACTTC.